This T cell receptor (beta chain) came from a study of shared clonotypes between healthy human individuals. Points from the study as a whole: Around 4.9% of naive CD4 clonotypes were shared across a handful of donors. What limited the represented genetic and exposure-history diversity was the small number of donors.

Profiling relied on immunoSEQ multiplex PCR, and the TCRdb table lists in-frame clones only, not all of them. The sample carries some 500,000 clones, 90% to 96% recorded once. The CDR3 consists of 15 residues. CDR1 is SGHVS and CDR2 is FNYEAQ in the germline V gene. Germline trimming cut 5 bases from V and 1 base from J; bases unmatched to any gene: 2. This clone is a singleton in its sample. Antigen: not known. Specimen: naive CD4+ T cells sorted from blood. Subset here: CD45RA+ positively selected. The TCR was taken from a woman under 40 in good health. The chain carries TRBV7-6 and TRBJ2-3; 11 nucleotides match TRBD2. The CDR3 sequence: CASSILAGGTDTQYF. CDR3 nucleotide sequence: TGTGCCAGCAGCATACTAGCGGGAGGCACAGATACGCAGTATTTT.